Given below is one TCR beta chain in context. Its antigen is not known. This sample was taken from a study of early T cells in non-severe SARS-CoV-2 infection. Study as a whole: Unsorted whole blood bulk RNA was sequenced, with unpaired chains.

Germline-derived CDR1 and CDR2 are MNHNY and SVGAGI (reference sequence). V trimming: 2 bases; J trimming: 14 bases; junction bases outside the gene matches: 7. This CDR3 is 14 amino acids long. The TCR library protocol was used to attach unique molecular identifiers. These identifiers were attached to individual cDNA molecules. A single record per CDR3 protein comes from TCRdb applying MiXCR to the 5' RACE reads. This repertoire shows tens of thousands of distinct CDR3 sequences, approximately 12% found once; its top ten account for more than 1.2%. Study conclusions and caveats: Reliance on VDJdb matching favored anti-spike CD8 responses; private and CD4 specificities were missed.

The specimen comprised whole blood, sampled at baseline. The clonotype was recovered from an adult who was a healthcare worker with PCR-confirmed SARS-CoV-2 infection or an uninfected control (not recorded which). The chain uses TRBV6-6 and TRBJ1-6; 9 nucleotides line up with TRBD1. The DNA of the CDR3 is TGTGCCAGCAGTTACCGGACAGGGGAAAGGGCCCTCCACTTT. This codes for CASSYRTGERALHF.